This T cell receptor beta chain was obtained from a study of regulatory T cells in long-lasting Graves disease. V lost 2 bases and J lost 8; bases outside the gene matches: 14. Germline-derived CDR1 and CDR2 are MNHEY and SVGAGI. There are 16 residues in the CDR3. Time point in this sample: persistent/refractory GD, antithyroid drugs over 5 years with positive TRAb. The authors made the TCR library using RNA they extracted from PBMCs. Arm-PCR of CDR3 regions and iRepertoire HTBI primers were the basis on which TCR beta libraries were built. One entry per CDR3 protein, called by TCRdb with MiXCR from the multiplex PCR reads. This sample carries around 460,000 distinct CDR3 sequences, about 22% of them seen once, and the ten largest clones take roughly 7.7%. This clonotype was seen repeatedly, ten times or more.

Sequencing used peripheral blood mononuclear cells (PBMCs), obtained when the disease was refractory, from a patient treated with antithyroid drugs. This chain connects TRBV6-5 to TRBJ1-2; 7 nucleotides align to TRBD1. The sequence came from a female donor with Graves disease. The CDR3 protein is CASSYTTGVSVFGYTF. CDR3 DNA: TGTGCCAGCAGTTACACTACAGGGGTCAGTGTTTTCGGCTACACCTTC.